Each of the 9 T cell receptor beta chains below was sequenced from the same sample in a study of shared clonotypes between healthy human individuals. Repertoires were generated with immunoSEQ multiplex PCR, while TCRdb's copy carries only in-frame clones and drops some. Among 850,000 to 1,200,000 clones listed, approximately 72% were seen once. Sequencing was performed on memory CD4+ T cells sorted from blood. Documented subset: CD45RA-negative fraction. The receptors here all came from a man aged 18 to 30 in good health.

On this clone itself: Distinct nucleotide sequences in the sample also encode this CDR3. The chain uses TRBV7-9 and TRBJ1-4; D is perhaps TRBD1 (5 bases). V lost 5 bases, J lost 3 bases, and 16 bases lay in between. CDR1 and CDR2 from the germline V gene are SEHNR and FQNEAQ (reference sequence). CDR3 length: 16 residues. CDR3 bases: TGTGCCAGCAGCCCAGGCGGGGGTGACGCTAATGAAAAACTGTTTTTT. As protein: CASSPGGGDANEKLFF.

V is TRBV9 and J is TRBJ2-5, with 7 bases fitting TRBD1. The junction had 7 bases not matched to a gene; V was cut back by 0 bases and J by 5 bases. CDR1 and CDR2 (germline): SGDLS, YYNGEE. The CDR3 consists of 15 residues. CDR3 sequence reads: CASSVEERGRETQYF. For the CDR3, the DNA is TGTGCCAGCAGCGTAGAGGAGAGGGGGCGGGAGACCCAGTACTTC. The variable domain in full, completed from reference TRBV9 and TRBJ2-5, reads DSGVTQTPKHLITATGQRVTLRCSPRSGDLSVYWYQQSLDQGLQFLIQYYNGEERAKGNILERFSAQQFPDLHSELNLSSLELGDSALYFCASSVEERGRETQYFGPGTRLLVL.

To note about this clone: A junction end diverges from the germline sequence, so it may reflect a read error. This sequence joins TRBV27 and TRBJ2-7; D is unresolved. The germline CDR1 and CDR2 sequences are MNHEY and SMNVEV (reference sequence). The CDR3 is 12 amino acids. The CDR3: CASSLATSEKNF. The CDR3 nucleotides are TGTGCCAGCAGTTTAGCGACTTCTGAGAAGAACTTC.

This clone was recorded many times. J is TRBJ2-5 and V is TRBV9; 14 nucleotides line up with TRBD2. The length of the CDR3 is 14 residues. After removal of 4 bases from V and 10 bases from J, the junction contained 6 bases not matched to a gene. CDR1 and CDR2 (germline): SGDLS, YYNGEE. The chain's CDR3 is CASSPGTSGGDQYF. The DNA of the CDR3 is TGTGCCAGCAGCCCCGGGACTAGCGGGGGCGACCAGTACTTC. Combining the CDR3 with reference TRBV9 and TRBJ2-5 gives the whole variable domain DSGVTQTPKHLITATGQRVTLRCSPRSGDLSVYWYQQSLDQGLQFLIQYYNGEERAKGNILERFSAQQFPDLHSELNLSSLELGDSALYFCASSPGTSGGDQYFGPGTRLLVL.

The V gene is TRBV11-2, the J gene TRBJ2-3; TRBD1 matches 9 bases. V shed 7 bases, J shed 1 base, and the junction held 6 bases outside the gene matches. Looked up from germline, CDR1 is SGHAT and CDR2 is FQNNGV. The CDR3 has 15 residues. The CDR3 protein is CASTQTGGGTDTQYF. In DNA, the CDR3 is TGTGCCAGCACCCAGACAGGGGGGGGCACAGATACGCAGTATTTT.

The sample holds one count of this clone. This chain joins TRBV4-1 and TRBJ2-2; no firm D call. V lost 1 base, J lost 1 base, and 13 bases lay in between. This CDR3 has 17 amino acids. The V gene's germline CDR1 is MGHRA and CDR2 YSYEKL. As DNA, the CDR3 is TGCGCCAGCAGCCAAGTCGGGCGTACTCTGAACACCGGGGAGCTGTTTTTT. Residues: CASSQVGRTLNTGELFF.

This chain uses TRBV5-6 with TRBJ2-7, with TRBD2 as a possible D gene (5 bases). CDR1 SGHDT and CDR2 YYEEEE come from the germline V gene. V was pared by 0 bases and J by 8 bases, with 15 bases between. This CDR3 is 14 amino acids long. DNA of the CDR3: TGTGCCAGCAGCTTGGCGTTCCCACTAGGACAGCAGTACTTC. This gives the protein CASSLAFPLGQQYF. Drawing the rest from reference TRBV5-6 and TRBJ2-7, the complete variable domain is DAGVTQSPTHLIKTRGQQVTLRCSPKSGHDTVSWYQQALGQGPQFIFQYYEEEERQRGNFPDRFSGHQFPNYSSELNVNALLLGDSALYLCASSLAFPLGQQYFGPGTRLTVT.

As to this clone: A far larger clone lies a single base away; this is likely a read error. Other nucleotide sequences in the sample specify the same CDR3. The CDR3 region has the DNA TGTGCCAGCAGCTTAGGGGGACCCTACGAGCAGTACTTC. This encodes CASSLGGPYEQYF. J is TRBJ2-7 and V is TRBV7-2, with D perhaps matching TRBD1 or TRBD2 (5 bases each). V was shortened by 1 base and J by 2 bases, with 6 bases between the two germline ends. CDR1 SGHTA and CDR2 FQGNSA come from the germline V gene. The CDR3 contains 13 residues.

This clone was picked up a small number of times. This sequence joins TRBV7-3 and TRBJ1-1; D not resolved. This CDR3 is 14 amino acids long. Trimming shortened V by 4 bases and J by 4 bases, and 13 bases separated the two germline ends. Germline CDR1 SGHTA, CDR2 FQGTGA. The CDR3 DNA reads TGTGCCAGCAGCTCTCAGACCGTAAGCACTGAAGCTTTCTTT. Amino acid sequence: CASSSQTVSTEAFF.